This TCR beta chain was recorded in a study of cytomegalovirus exposure and HLA in healthy donors. The PCR was carried out with 60 Vbeta primers and 13 Jbeta primers. The table came from immunoSEQ multiplex PCR; TCRdb's copy has only in-frame clones and leaves some out. The data show about 150,000 clones, around 79% seen once. This clone was seen only a few times. Its antigen is not known. Broader study findings: Indistinguishable V segments such as TRBV6-2 and TRBV6-3 were excluded. TCR beta V- and J-gene trimming was later associated with a missense DCLRE1C variant.

This CDR3 region has 14 residues. The trim removed 6 bases at V and 6 bases at J, leaving 8 bases unmatched. Germline V gene lookup returns CDR1 SNHLY and CDR2 FYNNEI. The sequence came from a man aged 50-59 years in good health and CMV-seropositive. The sample was PBMCs. This chain uses TRBV2 with TRBJ1-5, with 7 bases that match TRBD1. CDR3 in DNA: TGTGCCAGCAGGTCGGGACAGAACGGTCAGCCCCAGCATTTT. This sequence encodes CASRSGQNGQPQHF.